The clone carrying this TCR beta chain was observed at least ten times. Each CDR3 protein gets one entry after TCRdb re-called the RT-PCR reads with MiXCR. The sample holds more than 550,000 distinct CDR3 sequences, about 14% seen once. CDR3 length: 14 residues. Trimming took off 5 bases at V and 2 bases at J, with 9 bases between the two ends. Germline loops: CDR1 SGHTA, CDR2 FQGNSA. The material sequenced was memory CD4+ T cells from blood. The chain uses TRBV7-2 and TRBJ2-2; D ambiguous. This sequence was found in a female donor in good health, serving as a healthy control. The CDR3 protein is CASSLNANTGELFF. The CDR3 DNA reads as TGTGCCAGCAGCCTTAACGCCAACACCGGGGAGCTGTTTTTT.